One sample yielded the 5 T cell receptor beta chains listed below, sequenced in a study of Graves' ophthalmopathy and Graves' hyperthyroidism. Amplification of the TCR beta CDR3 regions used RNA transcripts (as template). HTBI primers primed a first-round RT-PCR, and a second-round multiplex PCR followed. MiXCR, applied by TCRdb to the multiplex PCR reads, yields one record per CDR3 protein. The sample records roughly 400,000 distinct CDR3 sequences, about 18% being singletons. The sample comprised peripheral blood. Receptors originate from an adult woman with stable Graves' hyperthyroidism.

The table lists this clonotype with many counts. CDR3 nucleotide sequence: TGTGCCAGCAGAATACAGGGGGGTGGCTACACCTTC. This codes for CASRIQGGGYTF. This chain uses TRBV3-1 with TRBJ1-2; 8 nucleotides line up with TRBD1. This CDR3 region has 12 residues. Trimming removed 6 bases from V and 7 bases from J; junction bases left unmatched: 4. Germline V gene sequence: CDR1 LGHDT, CDR2 YNNKEL (reference sequence).

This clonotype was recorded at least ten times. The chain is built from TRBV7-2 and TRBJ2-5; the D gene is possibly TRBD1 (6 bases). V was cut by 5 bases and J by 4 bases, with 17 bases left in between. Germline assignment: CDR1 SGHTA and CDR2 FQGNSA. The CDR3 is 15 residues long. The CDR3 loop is CASSRLGQGRETQYF. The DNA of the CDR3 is TGTGCCAGCAGCCGACTCGGTCAGGGGAGAGAGACCCAGTACTTC.

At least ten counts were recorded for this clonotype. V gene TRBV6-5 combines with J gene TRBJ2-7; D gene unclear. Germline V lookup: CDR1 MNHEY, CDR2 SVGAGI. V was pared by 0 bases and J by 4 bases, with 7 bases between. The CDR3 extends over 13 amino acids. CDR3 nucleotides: TGTGCCAGCAGTTACTCGGTGGGGTACGAGCAGTACTTC. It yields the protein CASSYSVGYEQYF.

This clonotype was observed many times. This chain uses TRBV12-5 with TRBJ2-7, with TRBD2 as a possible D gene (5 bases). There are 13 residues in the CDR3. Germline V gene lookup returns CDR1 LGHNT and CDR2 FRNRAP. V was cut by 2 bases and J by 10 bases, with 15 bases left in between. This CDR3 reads CASGLTSRETQYF. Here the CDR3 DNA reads TGTGCTAGTGGTTTGACAAGTAGGGAGACACAGTACTTC.

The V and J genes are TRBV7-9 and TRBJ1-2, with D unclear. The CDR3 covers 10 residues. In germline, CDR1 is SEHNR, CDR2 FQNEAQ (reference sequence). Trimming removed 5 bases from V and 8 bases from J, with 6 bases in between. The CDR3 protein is CASSGKGYTF. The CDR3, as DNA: TGTGCCAGCAGCGGTAAAGGCTACACCTTC.